Below, 21 T cell receptor beta chains from the same sample are listed, as sequenced in a study of molecular identifiers for immune sequencing clone quantification. TCRdb reprocessed the PCR reads via MiXCR and lists one record per CDR3 protein. The sample comprises around 460,000 distinct CDR3 sequences, roughly a fifth of which are singletons, and about 0.78% rests with the top ten. Sequencing was carried out using naive CD8+ T cells from blood, with Jurkat cell RNA spiked in. Specified subset: FACS-sorted CD8+CD4-CCR7+CD45RA+ naive T cells. These receptors came from a human donor in good health. Some libraries in this study had Jurkat cell RNA spiked in.

The chain is built from TRBV6-2 or TRBV6-3 and TRBJ1-5; D gene unclear. Germline assignment: CDR1 MNHEY and CDR2 SVGEGT. Deletions cut 1 base from V and 1 base from J, with 11 bases between. This CDR3 has 16 amino acids. CDR3 sequence (DNA): TGTGCCAGCAGTTACTATCCGGGAGCAAGCAATCAGCCCCAGCATTTT. It is translated as CASSYYPGASNQPQHF.

This clonotype was seen a handful of times. The V and J genes are TRBV7-6 and TRBJ2-2, with D perhaps matching TRBD1 (5 bases). Trimming stripped 1 base from V and 4 bases from J, with 10 bases between. Germline V gene sequence: CDR1 SGHVS, CDR2 FNYEAQ. The CDR3 is made up of 15 amino acids. The CDR3 reads CASSLVVQGTGELFF. The CDR3 region has the DNA TGTGCCAGCAGCTTAGTAGTGCAGGGCACCGGGGAGCTGTTTTTT. Looking up the rest from reference TRBV7-6 and TRBJ2-2 gives the full variable domain: GAGVSQSPRYKVTKRGQDVALRCDPISGHVSLYWYRQALGQGPEFLTYFNYEAQQDKSGLPNDRFSAERPEGSISTLTIQRTEQRDSAMYRCASSLVVQGTGELFFGEGSRLTVL.

In this sample, this clonotype turned up a few times. CDR3 sequence: CASSLVPPQGSSGNTIYF. CDR3 coding DNA: TGTGCCAGCAGCTTAGTCCCCCCCCAGGGGAGCTCTGGAAACACCATATATTTT. This rearrangement joins TRBV7-9 to TRBJ1-3; D perhaps matches TRBD1 (6 bases). The V gene lost 1 base and the J gene lost 0 bases, with 16 bases spanning the gap. The CDR3 contains 18 residues. Germline lookup yields CDR1 SEHNR and CDR2 FQNEAQ (reference sequence).

The table lists this clonotype with many counts. The rearrangement joins TRBV29-1 to TRBJ1-3; tentatively, D is TRBD1 (6 bases). This CDR3 has 15 amino acids. The germline V gene has CDR1 SQVTM and CDR2 ANQGSEA. The V gene lost 5 bases and the J gene lost 3 bases, with 17 bases spanning the gap. The CDR3 DNA is TGCAGCGTTTGGGTCACAGGGCAAGTTGGAAACACCATATATTTT. This gives the protein CSVWVTGQVGNTIYF.

As to this clonotype: A much more abundant neighbour one base away suggests this may be a read error. The chain is built from TRBV28 and TRBJ2-3; unclear D gene. CDR1 is MDHEN, CDR2 SYDVKM, per germline. The CDR3 length is 11 residues. The CDR3 nucleotides read TGTGCCAGCAGGAGGTATGATATGCAGTATTTT. This translates into CASRRYDMQYF.

The chain employs TRBV5-6 and TRBJ2-7, with a tentative D call TRBD1 (6 bases). The CDR3 runs to 15 residues. The V gene's germline CDR1 is SGHDT and CDR2 YYEEEE. With 3 bases removed from V and 3 bases from J, the gap between germline ends came to 16 bases. The CDR3 loop reads CASSSTITGIYEQYF. The CDR3 DNA reads TGTGCCAGCAGCTCTACAATAACAGGGATCTACGAGCAGTACTTC.

This chain connects TRBV19 to TRBJ1-5; the D gene is possibly TRBD1 (6 bases). Germline assignment: CDR1 LNHDA and CDR2 SQIVND (reference sequence). The CDR3 has 15 residues. V shed 5 bases and J shed 3 bases, with 14 bases lying between them. The CDR3 is CASSSFVGANQPQHF. The DNA of the CDR3 is TGTGCCAGTAGTTCATTTGTGGGGGCCAATCAGCCCCAGCATTTT.

J is TRBJ1-1 and V is TRBV7-9; no clear D gene. In germline, CDR1 is SEHNR, CDR2 FQNEAQ (reference sequence). The CDR3 loop spans 14 amino acids. V dropped 1 base and J dropped 3 bases, with 9 bases sitting between them. The CDR3, as DNA: TGTGCCAGCAGCTTAGTCGGTTCTTACACTGAAGCTTTCTTT. Encoded protein: CASSLVGSYTEAFF.

This clonotype was counted between two and nine times. The chain uses TRBV5-5 and TRBJ2-3, with D possibly being TRBD2 (5 bases). Germline V lookup: CDR1 SGHKS, CDR2 YYEKEE (reference sequence). Trimming took off 0 bases at V and 5 bases at J, with 10 bases between the two ends. The CDR3 contains 14 residues. CDR3 DNA sequence: TGTGCCAGCAGCTTGGGGTGGGGAGTAGATACGCAGTATTTT. Amino acids: CASSLGWGVDTQYF.

This clonotype came up many times. The chain combines TRBV4-1 with TRBJ2-5; 7 positions match TRBD1. V shed 3 bases and J 3 bases; nucleotides not matched to a gene: 4. The CDR3 extends over 14 amino acids. Germline values: CDR1 MGHRA, CDR2 YSYEKL. As DNA, the CDR3 is TGCGCCAGCAGCCACCCAGGGGGTAAAGAGACCCAGTACTTC. It is translated as CASSHPGGKETQYF.

This clonotype has a single count. A much larger clone differs by one base, so this may be a read error. V usage is TRBV4-3 and J usage is TRBJ2-1, with 7 bases lining up with TRBD2. Germline values: CDR1 LGHNA, CDR2 YSLEER. The CDR3 extends over 15 amino acids. The DNA for the CDR3 is TGCGCCAGCAGCCAAGGGCGGGGGAACTACAGTGAGCAGTTCTTC. Its protein product is CASSQGRGNYSEQFF.

The sample holds many counts of this clonotype. This chain uses TRBV7-2 with TRBJ2-5, with D perhaps matching TRBD1 (6 bases). Trimming shortened V by 7 bases and J by 3 bases, and 15 bases separated the two germline ends. The CDR3 extends over 14 amino acids. The V gene's germline CDR1 is SGHTA and CDR2 FQGNSA. CDR3 amino acids: CASKGLYREETQYF. In nucleotides, the CDR3 is TGTGCCAGCAAGGGTTTATACAGGGAAGAGACCCAGTACTTC. The full variable domain, rest sourced from reference TRBV7-2 and TRBJ2-5, is GAGVSQSPSNKVTEKGKDVELRCDPISGHTALYWYRQSLGQGLEFLIYFQGNSAPDKSGLPSDRFSAERTGGSVSTLTIQRTQQEDSAVYLCASKGLYREETQYFGPGTRLLVL.

In the case of this clonotype: This may arise from a read error, as a much more abundant clone is one base away. CDR3 loop: CATSRYPGIQDPHEQYF. The CDR3 DNA follows: TGTGCCACCAGCAGATATCCCGGCATACAGGACCCCCACGAGCAGTACTTC. The chain employs TRBV15 and TRBJ2-7; tentatively, D is TRBD1 (5 bases). V was trimmed by 2 bases and J by 5 bases, leaving 22 bases between them. The CDR3 contains 17 residues. CDR1 is LNHNV and CDR2 is YYDKDF in the germline V gene (reference sequence).

This clonotype was detected a few times. This chain uses TRBV6-2 or TRBV6-3 with TRBJ1-5; unclear D gene. V lost 2 bases to trimming and J lost 0 bases, with 14 bases between them. CDR1 and CDR2 from the germline V gene are MNHEY and SVGEGT. There are 17 residues in the CDR3. For the CDR3, the DNA is TGTGCCAGCAGTTACACGGCAGGCCATTATAGCAATCAGCCCCAGCATTTT. The encoded protein is CASSYTAGHYSNQPQHF.

This clonotype occurred a few times. This chain connects TRBV19 to TRBJ2-7, with TRBD1 matching 8 bases. The junction had 9 bases not matched to a gene; V was cut back by 5 bases and J by 3 bases. This CDR3 spans 15 amino acids. CDR1 LNHDA and CDR2 SQIVND come from the germline V gene (reference sequence). The CDR3 region is CASSPAGGSGYEQYF. The CDR3 DNA reads as TGTGCCAGTAGTCCCGCAGGGGGCAGCGGCTACGAGCAGTACTTC.

Worth noting for this clonotype: Since a much larger clone is just one base distant, this may be a read error. The V gene is TRBV29-1, the J gene TRBJ1-1; no firm D call. V shed 4 bases and J shed 1 base, with 10 bases lying between them. The germline gives CDR1 SQVTM, CDR2 ANQGSEA. The length of the CDR3 is 13 residues. The CDR3 here is CSVGRTGNTEAFF. CDR3 nucleotide sequence: TGCAGCGTTGGCAGGACGGGGAACACTGAAGCTTTCTTT. Combining the CDR3 with reference TRBV29-1 and TRBJ1-1 gives the whole variable domain SAVISQKPSRDICQRGTSLTIQCQVDSQVTMMFWYRQQPGQSLTLIATANQGSEATYESGFVIDKFPISRPNLTFSTLTVSNMSPEDSSIYLCSVGRTGNTEAFFGQGTRLTVV.

J is TRBJ2-6 and V is TRBV5-6, with 8 bases matching TRBD1. The germline gives CDR1 SGHDT, CDR2 YYEEEE. V shed 0 bases, J shed 4 bases, and the junction held 3 bases outside the gene matches. The length of the CDR3 is 16 residues. This chain's CDR3 is CASSLDRGLGANVLTF. DNA for the CDR3: TGTGCCAGCAGCTTGGACAGGGGGTTGGGGGCCAACGTCCTGACTTTC. Together with reference TRBV5-6 and TRBJ2-6, the CDR3 gives the full variable domain: DAGVTQSPTHLIKTRGQQVTLRCSPKSGHDTVSWYQQALGQGPQFIFQYYEEEERQRGNFPDRFSGHQFPNYSSELNVNALLLGDSALYLCASSLDRGLGANVLTFGAGSRLTVL.

The sample holds a few counts of this clonotype. The chain recombines TRBV4-1 with TRBJ2-7; a possible D gene is TRBD2 (6 bases). V lost 1 base to trimming and J lost 3 bases, with 10 bases between them. The CDR3 consists of 14 residues. The germline V gene has CDR1 MGHRA and CDR2 YSYEKL. CDR3 nucleotide sequence: TGCGCCAGCAGCCAAGTGAGGGGAGGCTACGAGCAGTACTTC. Protein sequence: CASSQVRGGYEQYF.

This clonotype was seen repeatedly, ten times or more. V usage is TRBV7-9 and J usage is TRBJ2-3, with a weak D call TRBD1 (6 bases). The CDR3 is 12 residues long. CDR1 and CDR2 (germline): SEHNR, FQNEAQ (reference sequence). The CDR3 nucleotides are TGTGCAGCCCAGGGGAGCCCAGATACGCAGTATTTT. Translation gives CAAQGSPDTQYF.

A remark on this clonotype: No conserved phenylalanine or tryptophan ends this CDR3, so it is likely a read error. The chain joins TRBV12-3 or TRBV12-4 to TRBJ2-3; tentatively, D is TRBD1 or TRBD2 (6 bases each). This CDR3 contains 17 residues. The V and J ends lost 0 bases and 2 bases respectively, with 15 bases between them. DNA of the CDR3: TGTGCCAGCAGTTTAGCCGAGTGGGGGGACATCACAGATACGCAGTATCTT. Residues: CASSLAEWGDITDTQYL.

This clonotype was seen ten or more times. The CDR3 loop is CATSDLPGTDTQYF. CDR3 bases: TGTGCCACCAGTGATTTGCCGGGCACAGATACGCAGTATTTT. The chain carries TRBV24-1 and TRBJ2-3, with D unclear. The V gene's germline CDR1 is KGHDR and CDR2 SFDVKD. The V and J ends lost 0 bases and 1 base respectively, with 4 bases between them. The CDR3 contains 14 residues.